A single sample gave rise to the 20 T cell receptor beta chains below, sequenced in a study of T-cell memory formation after mild COVID-19. TCRdb processed the 5' RACE reads anew with MiXCR; each CDR3 protein has one entry. The table includes 40,000 to 60,000 distinct CDR3 sequences, 25% to 30% detected once. Sequencing was done on a sample of PBMCs or a T cell subset sorted from them (not recorded which). All receptors derive from a man younger than 35 who had mild COVID-19 (a few samples of this study predate the infection). Cell type and time point are not known.

The V gene is TRBV6-5, the J gene TRBJ2-3; D tentatively reads TRBD1 or TRBD2 (5 bases each). CDR3 length: 15 amino acids. Germline CDR1 is MNHEY and CDR2 is SVGAGI. With 11 bases removed from V and 4 bases from J, the gap between germline ends came to 22 bases. CDR3 loop: CAAQPGQLSADTQYF. The CDR3 nucleotides are TGTGCCGCCCAACCGGGGCAGCTTAGTGCAGATACGCAGTATTTT.

The chain combines TRBV5-6 with TRBJ2-5; TRBD1 matches 10 bases. This CDR3 has 21 residues. V was pared by 2 bases and J by 4 bases, with 23 bases of the junction left unmatched. Germline values: CDR1 SGHDT, CDR2 YYEEEE. The CDR3 loop is CASSFYLDRGLTGSGRETQYF. DNA of the CDR3: TGTGCCAGCAGCTTTTACTTGGACAGGGGGTTGACGGGCTCTGGTCGAGAGACCCAGTACTTC.

The rearrangement links TRBV12-3 or TRBV12-4 to TRBJ2-7; either TRBD1 or TRBD2 may supply D (5 bases each). Trimming took off 4 bases at V and 3 bases at J, with 13 bases between the two ends. The CDR3 runs to 14 residues. CDR3 region: CASSSGTGFYEQYF. The CDR3 DNA reads as TGTGCCAGCAGTTCAGGGACCGGGTTCTACGAGCAGTACTTC.

The CDR3 is CASSLDRTGDQETQYF. The CDR3 DNA sequence: TGTGCCAGCAGCTTAGATAGGACAGGAGACCAAGAGACCCAGTACTTC. The V gene is TRBV7-9, the J gene TRBJ2-5; 7 bases align to TRBD1. After removal of 1 base from V and 0 bases from J, the junction contained 5 bases not matched to a gene. Germline V lookup: CDR1 SEHNR, CDR2 FQNEAQ (reference sequence). This CDR3 spans 16 amino acids.

In DNA form, the CDR3 reads TGTGCCAGCAGTTACAGGGCCAGTGGGACCCAGTACTTC. It translates to CASSYRASGTQYF. The chain couples TRBV6-5 to TRBJ2-5, with D uncertain. Germline V gives CDR1 MNHEY, CDR2 SVGAGI. The CDR3 has 13 residues. Trimming pared 2 bases from V and 7 bases from J, leaving 11 bases between.

This clonotype has at least ten counts. The chain combines TRBV27 with TRBJ1-6, with D possibly TRBD1 on 5 matching bases. The CDR3 consists of 13 residues. Trimming stripped 5 bases from V and 13 bases from J, with 15 bases between. Germline assignment: CDR1 MNHEY and CDR2 SMNVEV (reference sequence). CDR3 loop: CASSQGGVTPLHF. The CDR3 DNA is TGTGCCAGCAGTCAGGGTGGGGTTACGCCCCTCCACTTT.

For this clonotype: At one boundary the junction diverges from the germline segment, which might be a read error. The rearrangement links TRBV3-1 to TRBJ1-1; TRBD1 matches 7 bases. The CDR3 runs 14 residues. Germline assignment: CDR1 LGHDT and CDR2 YNNKEL (reference sequence). The CDR3 here is CACSLTGDNTEAFF. The CDR3 region has the DNA TGTGCCTGCAGCCTTACAGGGGATAACACTGAAGCTTTCTTT.

This clonotype was found a few times. The rearrangement uses TRBV5-4 and TRBJ2-5; 10 bases fit TRBD1. This CDR3 has 15 amino acids. CDR1 is SGHNT and CDR2 is YYREEE in the germline V gene (reference sequence). V dropped 1 base and J dropped 5; count of bases not matched to a gene: 5. CDR3 DNA sequence: TGTGCCAGCAGCTTGTTGACAGGGGGCGGTGAGACCCAGTACTTC. It translates to CASSLLTGGGETQYF.

The chain joins TRBV5-4 to TRBJ2-3; D is tentatively TRBD1 or TRBD2 (6 bases each). V lost 2 bases and J lost 4, with 8 bases in between. Germline CDR1 reads SGHNT; CDR2 reads YYREEE (reference sequence). The CDR3 extends over 13 amino acids. Here the CDR3 reads CASSFGGADTQYF. The DNA of the CDR3 is TGTGCCAGCAGCTTCGGGGGCGCAGATACGCAGTATTTT.

V usage is TRBV5-6 and J usage is TRBJ2-1, with TRBD2 identical over 8 bases. Germline CDR1 SGHDT, CDR2 YYEEEE. The V and J ends lost 7 bases and 4 bases, in that order; junction bases with no gene match: 10. CDR3 length: 15 residues. CDR3 loop: CASFIRLAPYNEQFF. The DNA of the CDR3 is TGTGCCAGCTTCATACGACTAGCGCCTTACAATGAGCAGTTCTTC.

The V and J genes are TRBV12-3 or TRBV12-4 and TRBJ2-2; D not resolved. Trimming shortened V by 3 bases and J by 0 bases, and 2 bases separated the two germline ends. The CDR3 is 13 residues long. CDR3 sequence: CASSLANTGELFF. Here the CDR3 DNA reads TGTGCCAGCAGTTTGGCGAACACCGGGGAGCTGTTTTTT.

V gene TRBV4-3 combines with J gene TRBJ2-7, with D perhaps TRBD2 (6 bases). V lost 3 bases, J lost 1 base, and 13 bases lay in between. Germline V gives CDR1 LGHNA, CDR2 YSLEER. The CDR3 contains 15 residues. DNA of the CDR3: TGCGCCAGCAGCCACTCGCTTGGAGGGTCCTACGAGCAGTACTTC. This sequence encodes CASSHSLGGSYEQYF.

V usage is TRBV6-5 and J usage is TRBJ1-2; the D is unclear. Germline CDR1 reads MNHEY; CDR2 reads SVGAGI. V lost 2 bases and J 6 bases, leaving 13 bases between the germline ends. This CDR3 is built from 14 residues. Here the CDR3 DNA reads TGTGCCAGCAGTTACGGCGCAGGATCTGATGGCTACACCTTC. The encoded protein is CASSYGAGSDGYTF.

The chain has TRBV10-3 and TRBJ1-1; weak D call: TRBD1 (6 bases). Germline V gives CDR1 ENHRY, CDR2 SYGVKD. The CDR3 contains 14 residues. V lost 6 bases and J 6 bases, leaving 17 bases between the germline ends. CDR3 in amino acids: CAISKGVSLSEAFF. CDR3 nucleotides: TGTGCCATCAGCAAGGGGGTGTCTCTTTCTGAAGCTTTCTTT.

This clonotype was seen a handful of times. V and J are TRBV12-3 or TRBV12-4 and TRBJ1-2, with D maybe TRBD1 (5 bases). This CDR3 is built from 13 residues. Trimming took 2 bases from V and 4 from J, leaving 8 bases between them. The CDR3 loop is CASSLPGTYGYTF. CDR3 bases: TGTGCCAGCAGTTTACCAGGGACCTATGGCTACACCTTC.

The chain links TRBV4-1 to TRBJ2-3, with TRBD2 matching 16 bases. This CDR3 is 18 amino acids long. Germline V lookup: CDR1 MGHRA, CDR2 YSYEKL. The V gene end was trimmed by 0 bases and the J gene end by 5 bases; junction bases not matched to a gene: 5. CDR3 in DNA: TGCGCCAGCAGCCAAGAAGGGACTAGCGGGGGGGCCGTAGATACGCAGTATTTT. Its translation is CASSQEGTSGGAVDTQYF.

This chain joins TRBV7-2 and TRBJ2-2; D may correspond to TRBD1 or TRBD2 (5 bases each). With 5 bases removed from V and 5 bases from J, the gap between germline ends came to 15 bases. Germline CDR1 SGHTA, CDR2 FQGNSA. The CDR3 contains 15 residues. CDR3 in amino acids: CASSPGGGSTGELFF. CDR3 nucleotides: TGTGCCAGCAGCCCCGGTGGGGGTTCGACCGGGGAGCTGTTTTTT.

This rearrangement joins TRBV4-2 to TRBJ2-5, with 7 nucleotides matching TRBD2. Germline V CDR1 and CDR2: LGHNA, YNFKEQ. With V trimmed by 1 base and J by 2 bases, 1 base remained unmatched. The CDR3 sequence is 14 residues long. The CDR3 sequence: CASSQVGGQETQYF. The CDR3 DNA follows: TGTGCCAGCAGCCAAGTCGGGGGGCAAGAGACCCAGTACTTC.

The V gene is TRBV6-5, the J gene TRBJ2-1; possibly TRBD2 for D (6 bases). Germline lookup yields CDR1 MNHEY and CDR2 SVGAGI. Trimming removed 4 bases from V and 2 bases from J, with 12 bases in between. This CDR3 has 15 amino acids. In DNA, the CDR3 is TGTGCCAGCAGTTTCGGGCGGGGAGCCTACAATGAGCAGTTCTTC. Translation: CASSFGRGAYNEQFF.

Ten or more counts support this clonotype. The chain has TRBV6-2 or TRBV6-3 and TRBJ2-3, with 7 nucleotides matching TRBD2. The length of the CDR3 is 16 residues. V was pared by 2 bases and J by 0 bases, with 5 bases of the junction left unmatched. CDR1 MNHEY and CDR2 SVGEGT come from the germline V gene. CDR3 bases: TGTGCCAGCAGTTACCGTGCTAGCGGTAGCACAGATACGCAGTATTTT. It yields the protein CASSYRASGSTDTQYF.